Each of the 30 T cell receptor beta chains below was sequenced from the same sample in a study of cytotoxic CD8 clonotypes in ibrutinib-treated CLL. The repertoire was sequenced with immunoSEQ multiplex PCR; TCRdb's copy has only in-frame clones and lacks some. The sample records about 50,000 clones, more than 55% being singletons. Specimen: PBMCs, collected after 24 months of ibrutinib treatment. The receptor set was obtained from a human donor with chronic lymphocytic leukemia.

This clone is a singleton in its sample. The rearrangement links TRBV4-2 to TRBJ2-7, with TRBD1 matching 7 bases. The CDR3 runs 16 residues. V was clipped by 1 base and J by 5 bases; unmatched bases: 11. Germline lookup yields CDR1 LGHNA and CDR2 YNFKEQ. The chain's CDR3 is CASSQGQGSTDDEQYF. The CDR3 region has the DNA TGTGCCAGCAGCCAAGGACAGGGTAGTACGGATGACGAGCAGTACTTC.

The chain has TRBV20-1 and TRBJ1-1; D is unresolved. The germline CDR1 and CDR2 sequences are DFQATT and SNEGSKA (reference sequence). V was trimmed by 1 base and J by 1 base, leaving 1 base between them. This CDR3 is built from 11 residues. The CDR3 DNA reads as TGCAGTGCTAGAGGGAACACTGAAGCTTTCTTT. It specifies CSARGNTEAFF.

This rearrangement joins TRBV7-8 to TRBJ2-1; no firm D call. V lost 4 bases and J lost 2, with 15 bases in between. The CDR3 covers 16 residues. Germline CDR1 is SGHVS and CDR2 is FQNEAQ. CDR3 sequence reads: CASSSFRFGTYNEQFF. In DNA, the CDR3 is TGTGCCAGCAGCTCCTTCCGATTTGGGACCTACAATGAGCAGTTCTTC.

For the CDR3, the DNA is TGTGCCAGCAGGAACTACCCCCCGACCATATATTTT. Amino acids: CASRNYPPTIYF. This chain joins TRBV2 and TRBJ1-3; D not certain. This CDR3 region has 12 residues. Per germline, CDR1 SNHLY and CDR2 FYNNEI. V lost 6 bases and J 10 bases, leaving 13 bases between the germline ends.

This clone was counted a few times. The V gene is TRBV5-6, the J gene TRBJ2-7; D possibly corresponds to TRBD1 (5 bases). Germline V gene data show CDR1 as SGHDT and CDR2 as YYEEEE. V was trimmed by 0 bases and J by 2 bases, leaving 15 bases between them. The length of the CDR3 is 16 residues. The CDR3 DNA is TGTGCCAGCAGCTTGGCCCCCAGGGCCCCTACCTACGAGCAGTACTTC. Translating gives CASSLAPRAPTYEQYF. Combining the CDR3 with reference TRBV5-6 and TRBJ2-7 gives the whole variable domain DAGVTQSPTHLIKTRGQQVTLRCSPKSGHDTVSWYQQALGQGPQFIFQYYEEEERQRGNFPDRFSGHQFPNYSSELNVNALLLGDSALYLCASSLAPRAPTYEQYFGPGTRLTVT.

This clone was found a few times. This chain links TRBV4-1 with TRBJ2-3; 8 bases are a match to TRBD1. Germline CDR1 reads MGHRA; CDR2 reads YSYEKL. V shed 0 bases, J shed 6 bases, and the junction held 11 bases outside the gene matches. The CDR3 contains 17 residues. In DNA, the CDR3 is TGCGCCAGCAGCCAAGACGGCGGACAGGGATTGGGGGATACGCAGTATTTT. It specifies CASSQDGGQGLGDTQYF.

The genes are TRBV9 and TRBJ2-3, with 8 positions matching TRBD2. The V segment lost 0 bases and the J segment 5 bases; nucleotides outside the gene matches: 11. The CDR3 is 17 residues long. The germline gives CDR1 SGDLS, CDR2 YYNGEE. The chain's CDR3 is CASSVVASGLWGDTQYF. For the CDR3, the DNA is TGTGCCAGCAGCGTAGTGGCTAGCGGGCTTTGGGGAGATACGCAGTATTTT.

V is TRBV11-2 and J is TRBJ2-3; possible D gene TRBD2, 6 bases. CDR1 is SGHAT, CDR2 FQNNGV, per germline. The V end was cut by 4 bases, the J end by 4 bases, with 18 bases between. The CDR3 has 16 amino acids. The CDR3 loop reads CASSSGSSVRADTQYF. In DNA form, the CDR3 reads TGTGCCAGCAGCTCTGGTTCTAGCGTCAGGGCAGATACGCAGTATTTT.

This clone was observed a few times. The chain is built from TRBV6-5 and TRBJ2-3; 8 nucleotides align to TRBD2. The CDR3 extends over 16 amino acids. Germline V gene sequence: CDR1 MNHEY, CDR2 SVGAGI. The V and J ends lost 3 bases and 5 bases, in that order; junction bases with no gene match: 10. In DNA form, the CDR3 reads TGTGCCAGCAGTTATGGTCTCGGGGGGGCCGGAGATACGCAGTATTTT. Protein sequence: CASSYGLGGAGDTQYF.

This clone was seen at least ten times. The chain uses TRBV29-1 and TRBJ1-1; D possibly corresponds to TRBD1 (5 bases). The germline V and J ends were trimmed by 8 bases and 0 bases, with 16 bases remaining between them. CDR1 and CDR2 (germline): SQVTM, ANQGSEA. This CDR3 has 14 residues. The CDR3 DNA is TGCAGCACGACCCGCGGGGCCATGAACACTGAAGCTTTCTTT. Amino acids: CSTTRGAMNTEAFF. Looking up the rest from reference TRBV29-1 and TRBJ1-1 gives the full variable domain: SAVISQKPSRDICQRGTSLTIQCQVDSQVTMMFWYRQQPGQSLTLIATANQGSEATYESGFVIDKFPISRPNLTFSTLTVSNMSPEDSSIYLCSTTRGAMNTEAFFGQGTRLTVV.

In this sample, this clone turned up many times. The rearrangement joins TRBV5-6 to TRBJ1-6, with 7 bases identical to TRBD1. Germline V gene lookup returns CDR1 SGHDT and CDR2 YYEEEE. V lost 4 bases to trimming and J lost 6 bases; unmatched junction nucleotides: 10. The CDR3 loop spans 16 amino acids. The CDR3 here is CASSIRPTGTNSPLHF. Written as DNA, the CDR3 is TGTGCCAGCAGCATACGACCGACAGGGACTAATTCACCCCTCCACTTT.

This clone was seen only once. This chain connects TRBV13 to TRBJ1-2; D is undetermined. The CDR3 has 15 residues. V shed 0 bases and J shed 5 bases, with 13 bases lying between them. Germline V gene lookup returns CDR1 PRHDT and CDR2 FYEKMQ (reference sequence). The CDR3 spells CASSLGSGLHYGYTF. The CDR3 DNA sequence: TGTGCCAGCAGCTTAGGTAGTGGGCTCCATTATGGCTACACCTTC.

The V gene is TRBV2, the J gene TRBJ2-1; 8 nucleotides align to TRBD2. With 6 bases clipped from V and 5 bases from J, the junction kept 6 bases outside the gene matches. Germline V lookup: CDR1 SNHLY, CDR2 FYNNEI. CDR3 length equals 14 residues. The chain's CDR3 is CASSGWREDNEQFF. The CDR3 DNA reads TGTGCCAGCAGCGGCTGGCGGGAGGACAATGAGCAGTTCTTC.

This clone came up a few times. The chain carries TRBV7-9 and TRBJ1-1, with 7 bases lining up with TRBD1. In germline, CDR1 is SEHNR, CDR2 FQNEAQ (reference sequence). With 5 bases clipped from V and 5 bases from J, the junction kept 2 bases outside the gene matches. The CDR3 spans 12 residues. The CDR3 DNA follows: TGTGCCAGCAGCGTACAGGGGACTGAAGCTTTCTTT. Translation gives CASSVQGTEAFF.

V usage is TRBV7-9 and J usage is TRBJ1-1; the D is unclear. With 9 bases removed from V and 3 bases from J, the gap between germline ends came to 8 bases. The CDR3 loop spans 11 amino acids. Germline-derived CDR1 and CDR2 are SEHNR and FQNEAQ (reference sequence). This CDR3 reads CASSRDTEAFF. The CDR3 DNA sequence: TGTGCCAGTTCTCGGGACACTGAAGCTTTCTTT.

This clone appeared once. This sequence joins TRBV12-5 and TRBJ2-3; a weak D match, TRBD2 (5 bases). The germline V and J ends were trimmed by 5 bases and 2 bases, with 17 bases remaining between them. The CDR3 runs to 16 residues. Germline CDR1 reads LGHNT; CDR2 reads FRNRAP. The CDR3 nucleotides are TGTGCTAGTGGTACCCCTCCCGGGGTCCTCACAGATACGCAGTATTTT. This translates into CASGTPPGVLTDTQYF.

Turning to this clone: Given a much more abundant clone one base away, this may be a read error. The same CDR3 also results from other DNA sequences found in this sample. The chain uses TRBV6-1 and TRBJ1-5, with D perhaps matching TRBD1 (5 bases). The CDR3 contains 14 residues. Trimming took off 3 bases at V and 9 bases at J, with 15 bases between the two ends. Germline V gene data show CDR1 as MNHNS and CDR2 as SASEGT. DNA for the CDR3: TGTGCCAGCAGTGAGGGACCCTCTACCGGGCCCCAGCATTTT. Amino acid sequence: CASSEGPSTGPQHF.

This chain links TRBV29-1 with TRBJ2-5; the D gene is possibly TRBD1 (5 bases). CDR1 is SQVTM and CDR2 is ANQGSEA in the germline V gene. This CDR3 is built from 13 residues. V dropped 5 bases and J dropped 1 base, with 11 bases sitting between them. In nucleotides, the CDR3 is TGCAGCGTTATTCAGGGATCCCAAGAGACCCAGTACTTC. Protein product: CSVIQGSQETQYF.

This clone has more than one count but fewer than ten. The genes are TRBV10-3 and TRBJ2-1, with 9 bases aligning to TRBD2. Per germline, CDR1 ENHRY and CDR2 SYGVKD. Trimming at V came to 10 bases and at J to 3 bases, leaving 4 bases not matched to a gene. This CDR3 has 13 residues. DNA for the CDR3: TGTGCCACCCTTAGCGGGGGCTACAATGAGCAGTTCTTC. This codes for CATLSGGYNEQFF.

The gene calls are TRBV7-9 and TRBJ2-7; TRBD1 matches at 7 bases. CDR3 length: 13 residues. With 5 bases clipped from V and 3 bases from J, the junction kept 4 bases outside the gene matches. In germline, CDR1 is SEHNR, CDR2 FQNEAQ (reference sequence). The chain's CDR3 is CASSPDRLYEQYF. Written as DNA, the CDR3 is TGTGCCAGCAGCCCGGACAGGCTCTACGAGCAGTACTTC.

The rearrangement uses TRBV29-1 and TRBJ2-1; D is possibly TRBD2 (5 bases). This CDR3 is built from 14 residues. Per the germline V gene, CDR1 is SQVTM and CDR2 is ANQGSEA. The V end was cut by 4 bases, the J end by 2 bases, with 12 bases between. CDR3 sequence (DNA): TGCAGCGTTGTAACCAAGCGGCCCTACAATGAGCAGTTCTTC. Residues: CSVVTKRPYNEQFF.

CDR3 sequence: CASSEFGRAGRTGELFF. The DNA of the CDR3 is TGTGCCAGCAGTGAATTCGGTAGGGCCGGGAGGACCGGGGAGCTGTTTTTT. The rearrangement joins TRBV25-1 to TRBJ2-2; 7 bases agree with TRBD2. Germline-derived CDR1 and CDR2 are MGHDK and SYGVNS. After removal of 1 base from V and 5 bases from J, the junction contained 10 bases not matched to a gene. This CDR3 has 17 residues.

This rearrangement joins TRBV2 to TRBJ1-5, with D unresolved. The CDR3 spans 15 residues. CDR1 is SNHLY and CDR2 is FYNNEI in the germline V gene. Trimming removed 8 bases from V and 2 bases from J, with 16 bases in between. CDR3 protein: CASQKGIGGNQPQHF. CDR3 sequence (DNA): TGTGCCAGCCAAAAAGGGATTGGAGGCAATCAGCCCCAGCATTTT.

CDR3 loop: CASSVPTGTNEKLFF. The CDR3 bases are TGTGCCAGCAGTGTCCCGACAGGGACTAATGAAAAACTGTTTTTT. The J gene is TRBJ1-4, the V gene TRBV25-1; 7 bases match TRBD1. This CDR3 spans 15 amino acids. The germline gives CDR1 MGHDK, CDR2 SYGVNS. V lost 4 bases and J lost 2; bases outside the gene matches: 4.

There are a few counts of this clone. The chain employs TRBV7-6 and TRBJ2-7; D is uncertain. CDR1 and CDR2 from the germline V gene are SGHVS and FNYEAQ. The CDR3 covers 13 residues. V was shortened by 5 bases and J by 6 bases, with 14 bases between the two germline ends. The DNA of the CDR3 is TGTGCCAGCAGCAATGACCTTCGCGGCGAGCAGTACTTC. It translates to CASSNDLRGEQYF. Filled out from reference TRBV7-6 and TRBJ2-7, the complete variable domain reads GAGVSQSPRYKVTKRGQDVALRCDPISGHVSLYWYRQALGQGPEFLTYFNYEAQQDKSGLPNDRFSAERPEGSISTLTIQRTEQRDSAMYRCASSNDLRGEQYFGPGTRLTVT.

This chain uses TRBV10-2 with TRBJ2-7; 7 positions match TRBD1. The CDR3 spans 16 residues. The V gene end was trimmed by 3 bases and the J gene end by 5 bases; junction bases not matched to a gene: 13. CDR1 and CDR2 from the germline V gene are WSHSY and SAAADI. The CDR3 bases are TGCGCCAGCAGTGAAACCCCCCCGTGGACAGGCCACGAGCAGTACTTC. This translates into CASSETPPWTGHEQYF.

This chain links TRBV11-2 with TRBJ1-6; 8 bases map to TRBD1. The germline gives CDR1 SGHAT, CDR2 FQNNGV. V lost 5 bases to trimming and J lost 7 bases; unmatched junction nucleotides: 4. The CDR3 loop spans 14 amino acids. This CDR3 reads CASSPDRGNSPLHF. The CDR3 region has the DNA TGTGCCAGCAGCCCTGACAGGGGCAATTCACCCCTCCACTTT.

This clone was seen more than once but under ten times. The chain joins TRBV2 to TRBJ2-7, with 11 nucleotides matching TRBD1. The V segment lost 6 bases and the J segment 5 bases; nucleotides outside the gene matches: 6. This CDR3 has 14 residues. The germline V gene has CDR1 SNHLY and CDR2 FYNNEI. This CDR3 is CASSGTGGNDEQYF. For the CDR3, the DNA is TGTGCCAGCAGCGGGACAGGGGGGAACGACGAGCAGTACTTC.

This chain connects TRBV11-1 to TRBJ1-2, with TRBD1 matching over 7 bases. The trim removed 4 bases at V and 8 bases at J, leaving 4 bases unmatched. The CDR3 sequence is 12 residues long. CDR1 and CDR2 (germline): SGHAT, FQDESV (reference sequence). The CDR3 DNA reads as TGTGCCAGCAGCTCCAGGGGGGCCGGCTACACCTTC. It codes for CASSSRGAGYTF.

The rearrangement joins TRBV5-4 to TRBJ1-2; D is perhaps TRBD1 (6 bases). The CDR3 covers 16 residues. V lost 0 bases to trimming and J lost 4 bases, with 16 bases between them. Germline-derived CDR1 and CDR2 are SGHNT and YYREEE (reference sequence). The CDR3 DNA is TGTGCCAGCAGCTTGGGTCGCCAGGGGAAACTCTATGGCTACACCTTC. As protein: CASSLGRQGKLYGYTF.